These 9 T cell receptor beta chains were all obtained from the same sample, sequenced in a study of blood T cell repertoires in COVID-19. Using immunoSEQ multiplex PCR, the repertoire was profiled, and TCRdb retains in-frame clones only, with some absent. The sample records over 150,000 clones, roughly 81% being singletons. Sequencing was performed on peripheral blood. These receptors came from a man aged 35-49 years with acute or convalescent COVID-19.

The CDR3 DNA is TGTGCCAGCAGCTTAGATGCGGGGCATGAGCAGTTCTTC. It encodes CASSLDAGHEQFF. The gene calls are TRBV7-8 and TRBJ2-1; TRBD2 is a possible D gene (6 bases). CDR3 size: 13 residues. Trimming left V 1 base short and J 8 bases short, with 9 bases between. CDR1 SGHVS and CDR2 FQNEAQ come from the germline V gene.

The rearrangement links TRBV5-8 to TRBJ1-2; no definite D call. CDR3 size: 15 residues. Germline V CDR1 and CDR2: SGHTS, YDEGEE. Trimming removed 4 bases from V and 3 bases from J, with 16 bases in between. The CDR3 nucleotides are TGTGCCAGCAGCAGCCACGGGGTCGGGGACTATGGCTACACCTTC. The encoded protein is CASSSHGVGDYGYTF.

This clone came up once. V and J are TRBV19 and TRBJ1-6; TRBD1 is a possible D gene (6 bases). This CDR3 has 12 residues. The V gene lost 4 bases and the J gene lost 12 bases, with 10 bases spanning the gap. Germline values: CDR1 LNHDA, CDR2 SQIVND (reference sequence). CDR3 in amino acids: CASSTPQGPLHF. The DNA for the CDR3 is TGTGCCAGTAGTACCCCACAGGGACCCCTCCACTTT.

V gene TRBV30 combines with J gene TRBJ1-2; TRBD1 matches 10 bases. Trimming cost V 4 bases and J 5 bases; bases outside gene matches: 10. Germline V CDR1 and CDR2: GTSNPN, SVGIG (reference sequence). The CDR3 totals 15 residues. CDR3 nucleotide sequence: TGTGCCTGGATGAGGACAGGGGGGATTACGTATGGCTACACCTTC. This codes for CAWMRTGGITYGYTF.

The gene calls are TRBV1 and TRBJ2-5; the table's D call, TRBD2, was not checked against the DNA. TRBV1 is reported as a pseudogene. This CDR3 spans 16 amino acids. CDR3 DNA sequence: TGCACCAGCAGCTCTACTAGCGGGGGGTTCAGGGAGACCCAGTACTTC. Its protein is CTSSSTSGGFRETQYF.

The chain employs TRBV30 and TRBJ1-2; 8 positions match TRBD1. J gave up 4 bases and V 6 bases, and 4 bases lay outside the gene matches. The CDR3 contains 12 residues. Germline CDR1 is GTSNPN and CDR2 is SVGIG (reference sequence). The CDR3 here is CACSGGGYGYTF. As DNA, the CDR3 is TGTGCCTGCTCAGGGGGCGGCTATGGCTACACCTTC.

This clone was observed once. Different DNA sequences within this sample yield the same CDR3. The V call is TRBV5-1, the J call TRBJ2-5; D perhaps matches TRBD2 (6 bases). The CDR3 runs 15 residues. Germline V lookup: CDR1 SGHRS, CDR2 YFSETQ. The V and J ends lost 0 bases and 5 bases respectively, with 14 bases between them. CDR3 loop: CASSLAGGTGETQYF. CDR3 DNA sequence: TGCGCCAGCAGCTTGGCCGGTGGGACTGGGGAGACCCAGTACTTC.

The rearrangement uses TRBV3-1 (or the pseudogene TRBV3-2) and TRBJ2-7, with a tentative D call TRBD2 (5 bases). Germline CDR1 is LGHDT and CDR2 is YNNKEL (reference sequence). This CDR3 is 15 amino acids long. The ends were cut back, 2 bases at V and 2 bases at J, with 13 bases in the middle. The CDR3 sequence is CASSQSTGITYEQYF. CDR3 DNA: TGTGCCAGCAGCCAATCCACCGGGATTACCTACGAGCAGTACTTC.

This chain joins TRBV7-6 and TRBJ2-2, with 9 bases aligning to TRBD1. The CDR3 covers 16 residues. Germline trimming cut 5 bases from V and 4 bases from J; bases unmatched to any gene: 8. The germline V gene encodes CDR1 SGHVS and CDR2 FNYEAQ. The CDR3 is CASSLGQGKRTGELFF. In nucleotides, the CDR3 is TGTGCCAGCAGCCTGGGACAGGGTAAACGCACCGGGGAGCTGTTTTTT.